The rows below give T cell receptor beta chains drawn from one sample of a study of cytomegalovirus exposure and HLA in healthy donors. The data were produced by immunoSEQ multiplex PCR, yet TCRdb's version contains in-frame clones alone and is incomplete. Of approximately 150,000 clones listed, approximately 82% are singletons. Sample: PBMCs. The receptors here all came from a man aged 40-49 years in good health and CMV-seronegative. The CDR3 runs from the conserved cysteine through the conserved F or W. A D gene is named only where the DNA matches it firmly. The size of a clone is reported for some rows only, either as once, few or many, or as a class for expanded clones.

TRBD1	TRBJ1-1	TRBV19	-	CATSLERGPLMNTEAFF	TGTGCCACCTCCCTGGAGAGGGGGCCTCTTATGAACACTGAAGCTTTCTTT
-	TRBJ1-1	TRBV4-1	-	CASSQVYGMNTEAFF	TGCGCCAGCAGCCAAGTGTACGGGATGAACACTGAAGCTTTCTTT
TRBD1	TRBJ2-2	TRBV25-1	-	CASREDRVGTGELFF	TGTGCCAGCAGGGAGGACAGGGTGGGGACCGGGGAGCTGTTTTTT
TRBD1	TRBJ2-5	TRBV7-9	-	CASSFAGGQETQYF	TGTGCCAGCAGCTTCGCAGGGGGCCAAGAGACCCAGTACTTC
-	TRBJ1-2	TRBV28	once	CASSLWEVDGYTF	TGTGCCAGCAGTTTATGGGAGGTCGATGGCTACACCTTC
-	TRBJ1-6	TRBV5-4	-	CASSSNRVVVSPLHF	TGTGCCAGCAGCAGTAACAGGGTTGTTGTTTCACCCCTCCACTTT
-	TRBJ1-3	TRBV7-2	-	CASSLPPGSGNTIYF	TGTGCCAGCAGCTTGCCCCCAGGCTCTGGAAACACCATATATTTT
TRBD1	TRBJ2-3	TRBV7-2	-	CASSSTGTGRTDTQYF	TGTGCCAGCAGCTCAACCGGGACAGGGAGAACAGATACGCAGTATTTT
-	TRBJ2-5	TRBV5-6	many	CASSPWTGQETQYF	TGTGCCAGCAGCCCCTGGACGGGGCAAGAGACCCAGTACTTC
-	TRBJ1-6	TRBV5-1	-	CASSLESSYNSPLHF	TGCGCCAGCAGCCTGGAGAGCTCCTATAATTCACCCCTCCACTTT